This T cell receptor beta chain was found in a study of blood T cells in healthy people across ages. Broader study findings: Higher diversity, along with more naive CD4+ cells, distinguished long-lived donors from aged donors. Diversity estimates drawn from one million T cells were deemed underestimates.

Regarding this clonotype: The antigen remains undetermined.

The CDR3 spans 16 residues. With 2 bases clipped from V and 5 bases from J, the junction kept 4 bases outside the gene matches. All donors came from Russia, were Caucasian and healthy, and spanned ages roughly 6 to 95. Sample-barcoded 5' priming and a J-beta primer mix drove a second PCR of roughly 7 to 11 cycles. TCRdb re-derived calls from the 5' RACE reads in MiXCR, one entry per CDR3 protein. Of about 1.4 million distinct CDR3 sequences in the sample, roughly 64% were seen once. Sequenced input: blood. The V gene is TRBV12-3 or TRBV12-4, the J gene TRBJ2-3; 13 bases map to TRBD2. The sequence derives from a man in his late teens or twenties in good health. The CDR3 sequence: CASSLTGLAGRDTQYF. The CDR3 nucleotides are TGTGCCAGCAGTTTAACGGGACTAGCGGGGAGAGATACGCAGTATTTT.